This TCR beta chain was found in a study of blood T cell repertoires in COVID-19 (dated by TCRdb to 2019 to 2021). At the level of the whole study: Samples covering the acute and convalescent phases of COVID-19 were provided by collaborators in the United States, Italy and Spain. The material from the prospective study consisted of cDNA or gDNA derived from T cells, B-cell-depleted T cells, or PBMCs. Subjects who had been exposed to COVID-19, were actively infected with it, or had recovered from it provided the deeply sampled blood TCRbeta repertoires that made up the dataset. The repertoires were released in a freely available public database meant as a resource for research on the immune response to SARS-CoV-2. The samples were drawn from two sources: the first 160 participants of the ongoing ImmuneRACE study, and 1,000 to 1,500 subjects contributed by 6 global collaborators. Nearly every sample came with metadata listing a de-identified subject ID, COVID-19 status, age in years and sex. Where available, HLA class I and class II types were obtained from metadata supplied by the sample provider rather than from assay-based typing.

Summary of the overall study and its limitations: The amount of clinical and demographic metadata varied by source and participant and was provided uncurated.

TCRbeta CDR3 regions were amplified from genomic DNA by means of the immunoSEQ Assay, a bias-controlled multiplex PCR. The original pipeline was this. Nucleated cell counts per sample were estimated from amplification of reference gene primers within the assay. Sequence reads were collapsed and filtered to measure the absolute abundance of every unique TCRbeta CDR3 rearrangement. For each sample, productive Simpson clonality was calculated by taking the square root of Simpson's diversity index across productive rearrangements. What TCRdb holds here is the immuneACCESS table cut down to in-frame rearrangements. Part of the clones is not present; checked against another copy, under half of the missing clones reflect an unresolved V gene, and the others are unexplained. For V, J and clone size, that table is used; D and trimming come from the DNA. Within this sample are 150,000 to 200,000 clones, with roughly 87% of them counted one time only. The ten largest make up 2% to 2.5% of the sample.

This clone was counted only a few times. Its antigen specificity is not known. Nothing much larger sits one base from this clone, and base qualities are not available. In the prospective study, participants were about 18 to 95 years old, resided in fewer than 25 geographic areas of the United States, and were enrolled through a virtual design. In the prospective study, cohorts were assigned on the basis of participant-reported clinical history obtained from a screening survey and a study questionnaire. Recovered participants in ImmuneRACE Cohort 3 were defined as having two consecutive negative NP/OP PCR tests, clearance from a healthcare professional, or resolution of symptoms. In the prospective study, whole blood, serum and a nasopharyngeal or oropharyngeal swab were collected from each participant by mobile phlebotomists. Over a 2-month period, participants in the prospective study had the option of providing additional blood draws and questionnaires. Prospective study blood samples were shipped either frozen or at room temperature before DNA extraction.

From a lookup of the germline V gene, CDR1 and CDR2 are MNHEY and SVGEGT. Including cysteine and phenylalanine, the CDR3 has 15 amino acids. The read is trimmed to its CDR3 DNA, 45 bases read in frame from base 1. V is reduced by 5 bases and J by 6 bases, leaving a spacing of 16 bases between them. The sequence joins TRBV6-2 or TRBV6-3 to TRBJ1-4, with a weak D call of TRBD1 (6 bases match). The source is a young woman who had recovered from COVID-19. The sample comprised PBMCs or T cells enriched from blood (not recorded which). The CDR3 reads CASSTQGSADEKLFF. The DNA sequence is given as TGTGCCAGCAGTACTCAGGGGTCGGCTGATGAAAAACTGTTTTTT.